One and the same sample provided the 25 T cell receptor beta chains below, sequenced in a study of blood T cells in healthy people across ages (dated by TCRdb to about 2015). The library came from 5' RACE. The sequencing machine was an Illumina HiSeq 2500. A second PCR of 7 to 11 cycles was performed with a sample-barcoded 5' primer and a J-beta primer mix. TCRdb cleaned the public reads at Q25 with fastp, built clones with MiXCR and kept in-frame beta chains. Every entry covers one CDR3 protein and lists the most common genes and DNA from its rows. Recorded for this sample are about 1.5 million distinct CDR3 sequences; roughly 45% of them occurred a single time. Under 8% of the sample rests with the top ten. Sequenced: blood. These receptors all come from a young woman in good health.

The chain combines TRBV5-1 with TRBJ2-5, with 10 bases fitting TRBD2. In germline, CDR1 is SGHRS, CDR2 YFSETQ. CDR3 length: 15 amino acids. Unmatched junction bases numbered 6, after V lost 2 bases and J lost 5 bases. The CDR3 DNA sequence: TGCGCCAGCAGCTTCGCTAGCGGGAGTGTTGAGACCCAGTACTTC. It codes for CASSFASGSVETQYF.

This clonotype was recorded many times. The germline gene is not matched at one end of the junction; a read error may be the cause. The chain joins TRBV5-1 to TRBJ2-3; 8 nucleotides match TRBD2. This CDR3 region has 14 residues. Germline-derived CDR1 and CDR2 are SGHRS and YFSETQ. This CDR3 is CASSLLAGTDTQYF. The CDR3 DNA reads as TGTGCCAGCAGCTTACTAGCGGGCACAGATACGCAGTATTTT.

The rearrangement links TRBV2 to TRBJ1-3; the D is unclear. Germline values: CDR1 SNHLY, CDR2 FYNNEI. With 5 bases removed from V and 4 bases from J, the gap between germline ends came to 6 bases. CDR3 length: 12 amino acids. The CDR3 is CASSRRGNTIYF. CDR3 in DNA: TGTGCCAGCAGTCGCAGGGGAAACACCATATATTTT.

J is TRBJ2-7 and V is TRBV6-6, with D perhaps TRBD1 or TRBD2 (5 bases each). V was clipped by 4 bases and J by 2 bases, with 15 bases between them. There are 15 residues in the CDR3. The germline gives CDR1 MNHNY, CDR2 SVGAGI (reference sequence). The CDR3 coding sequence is TGTGCCAGCAGTTCCCCCCGGGACGGAGCCTACGAGCAGTACTTC. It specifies CASSSPRDGAYEQYF.

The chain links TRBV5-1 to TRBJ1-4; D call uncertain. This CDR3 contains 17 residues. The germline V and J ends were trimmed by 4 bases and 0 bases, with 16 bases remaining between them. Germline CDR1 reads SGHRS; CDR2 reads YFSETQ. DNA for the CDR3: TGCGCCAGCAGCCCGACGGACCCTACTGCAACTAATGAAAAACTGTTTTTT. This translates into CASSPTDPTATNEKLFF.

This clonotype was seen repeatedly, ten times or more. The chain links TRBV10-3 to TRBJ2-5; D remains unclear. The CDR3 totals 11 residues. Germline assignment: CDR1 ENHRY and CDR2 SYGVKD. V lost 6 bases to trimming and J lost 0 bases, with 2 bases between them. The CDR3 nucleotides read TGTGCCATCAGCAACCAAGAGACCCAGTACTTC. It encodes CAISNQETQYF.

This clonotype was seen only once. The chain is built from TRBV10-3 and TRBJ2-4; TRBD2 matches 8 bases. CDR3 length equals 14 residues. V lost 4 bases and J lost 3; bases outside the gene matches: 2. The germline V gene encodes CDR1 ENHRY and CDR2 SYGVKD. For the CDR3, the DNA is TGTGCCATCAGTGCGGGGGGGGTCAAAAACATTCAGTACTTC. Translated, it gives CAISAGGVKNIQYF.

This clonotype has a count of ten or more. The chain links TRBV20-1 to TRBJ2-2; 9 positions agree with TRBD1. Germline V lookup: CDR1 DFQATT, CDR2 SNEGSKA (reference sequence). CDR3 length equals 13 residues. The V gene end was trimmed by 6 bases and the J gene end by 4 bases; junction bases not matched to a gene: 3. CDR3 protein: CSARDRVTGELFF. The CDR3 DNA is TGCAGTGCCAGGGACAGGGTCACCGGGGAGCTGTTTTTT.

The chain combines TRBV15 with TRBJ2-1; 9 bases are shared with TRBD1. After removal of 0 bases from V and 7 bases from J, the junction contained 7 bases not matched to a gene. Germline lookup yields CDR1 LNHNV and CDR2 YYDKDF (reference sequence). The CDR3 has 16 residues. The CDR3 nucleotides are TGTGCCACCAGCAGAGAGGCACAGGGGGCCGGGAATGAGCAGTTCTTC. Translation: CATSREAQGAGNEQFF.

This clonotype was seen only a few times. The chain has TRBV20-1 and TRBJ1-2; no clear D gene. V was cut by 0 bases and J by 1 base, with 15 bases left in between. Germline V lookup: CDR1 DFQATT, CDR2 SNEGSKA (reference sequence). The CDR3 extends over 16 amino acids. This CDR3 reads CSARDSVFDRNYGYTF. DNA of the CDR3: TGCAGTGCTAGAGATTCCGTCTTTGACCGTAACTATGGCTACACCTTC.

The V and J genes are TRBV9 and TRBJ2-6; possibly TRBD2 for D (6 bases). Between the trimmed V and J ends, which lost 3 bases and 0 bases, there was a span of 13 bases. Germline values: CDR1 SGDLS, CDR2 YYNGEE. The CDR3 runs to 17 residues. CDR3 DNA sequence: TGTGCCAGCAGCGGGCCGGGGACTCCCTCTGGGGCCAACGTCCTGACTTTC. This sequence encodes CASSGPGTPSGANVLTF.

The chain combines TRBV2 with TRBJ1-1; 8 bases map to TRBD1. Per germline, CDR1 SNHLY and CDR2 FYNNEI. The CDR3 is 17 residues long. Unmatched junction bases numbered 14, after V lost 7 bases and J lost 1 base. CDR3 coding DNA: TGTGCCAGCACGCCCGAAGGACAGGGCGCGGAGAACACTGAAGCTTTCTTT. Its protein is CASTPEGQGAENTEAFF. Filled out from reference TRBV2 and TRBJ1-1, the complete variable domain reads EPEVTQTPSHQVTQMGQEVILRCVPISNHLYFYWYRQILGQKVEFLVSFYNNEISEKSEIFDDQFSVERPDGSNFTLKIRSTKLEDSAMYFCASTPEGQGAENTEAFFGQGTRLTVV.

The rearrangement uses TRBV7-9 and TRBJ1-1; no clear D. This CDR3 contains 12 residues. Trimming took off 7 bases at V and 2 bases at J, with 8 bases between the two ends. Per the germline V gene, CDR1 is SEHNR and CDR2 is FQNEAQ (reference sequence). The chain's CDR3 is CASTNANTEAFF. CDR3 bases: TGTGCCAGCACCAATGCAAACACTGAAGCTTTCTTT.

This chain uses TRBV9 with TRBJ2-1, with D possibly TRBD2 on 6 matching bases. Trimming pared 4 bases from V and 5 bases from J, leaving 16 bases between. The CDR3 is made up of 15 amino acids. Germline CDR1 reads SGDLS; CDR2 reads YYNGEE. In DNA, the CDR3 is TGTGCCAGCAGCCCCCTCGGGCGGGAAAACAATGAGCAGTTCTTC. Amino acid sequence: CASSPLGRENNEQFF.

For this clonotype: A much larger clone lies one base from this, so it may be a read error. CDR3 bases: TGTGCCAGCAGTCATTATGGCTACACCTTC. Protein sequence: CASSHYGYTF. The V gene is TRBV12-3 or TRBV12-4, the J gene TRBJ1-2; unclear D gene. Trimming removed 5 bases at V and 5 bases at J, with 3 bases between. The CDR3 contains 10 residues.

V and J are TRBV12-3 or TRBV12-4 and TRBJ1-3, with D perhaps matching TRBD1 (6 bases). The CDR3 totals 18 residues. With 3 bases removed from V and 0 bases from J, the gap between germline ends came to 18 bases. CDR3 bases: TGTGCCAGCAGTTTCGGGGCAGAACAGGGCCTCTCTGGAAACACCATATATTTT. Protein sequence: CASSFGAEQGLSGNTIYF.

CDR3 protein: CASSLLAGPGNTIYF. DNA for the CDR3: TGTGCCAGCAGCTTACTTGCGGGGCCTGGAAACACCATATATTTT. The chain combines TRBV5-6 with TRBJ1-3; D may be TRBD1 (5 bases). The CDR3 contains 15 residues. V lost 2 bases and J 2 bases, leaving 11 bases between the germline ends. Looked up from germline, CDR1 is SGHDT and CDR2 is YYEEEE.

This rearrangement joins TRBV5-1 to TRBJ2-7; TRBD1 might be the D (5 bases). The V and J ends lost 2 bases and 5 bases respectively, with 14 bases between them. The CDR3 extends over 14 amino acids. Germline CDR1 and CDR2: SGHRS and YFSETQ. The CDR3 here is CASSFTGAADEQYF. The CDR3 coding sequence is TGCGCCAGCAGCTTTACAGGAGCCGCCGACGAGCAGTACTTC.

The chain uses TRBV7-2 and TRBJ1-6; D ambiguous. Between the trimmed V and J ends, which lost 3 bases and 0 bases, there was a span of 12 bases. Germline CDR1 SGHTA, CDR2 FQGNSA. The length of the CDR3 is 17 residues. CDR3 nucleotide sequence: TGTGCCAGCAGCTTGACCACTGGAGGCTCCTATAATTCACCCCTCCACTTT. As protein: CASSLTTGGSYNSPLHF.

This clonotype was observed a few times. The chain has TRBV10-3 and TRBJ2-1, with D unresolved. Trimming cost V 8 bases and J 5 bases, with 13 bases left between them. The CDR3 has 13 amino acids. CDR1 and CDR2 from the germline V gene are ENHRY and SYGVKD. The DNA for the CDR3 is TGTGCCATCGGCGAGAAAGGGCACAATGAGCAGTTCTTC. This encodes CAIGEKGHNEQFF.

The CDR3, as DNA: TGTGCCTGCGGGGTGGTGGCAGATACGCAGTATTTT. Translating it yields CACGVVADTQYF. The V gene is TRBV2, the J gene TRBJ2-3, with D perhaps matching TRBD2 (6 bases). The V end was cut by 11 bases, the J end by 4 bases, with 13 bases between. Germline values: CDR1 SNHLY, CDR2 FYNNEI. The length of the CDR3 is 12 residues.

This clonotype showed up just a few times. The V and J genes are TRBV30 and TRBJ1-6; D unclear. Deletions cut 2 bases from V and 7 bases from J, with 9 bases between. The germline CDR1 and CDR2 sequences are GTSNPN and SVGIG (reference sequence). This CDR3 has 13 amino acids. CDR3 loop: CAWSLDPNSPLHF. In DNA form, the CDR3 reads TGTGCCTGGAGTCTGGACCCCAATTCACCCCTCCACTTT.

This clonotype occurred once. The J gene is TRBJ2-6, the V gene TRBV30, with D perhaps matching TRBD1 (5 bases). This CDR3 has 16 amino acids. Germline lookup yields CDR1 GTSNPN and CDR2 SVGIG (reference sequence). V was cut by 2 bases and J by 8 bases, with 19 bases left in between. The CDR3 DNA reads TGTGCCTGGAGTTCCAGGGCCCCAATCAGGACCAACGTCCTGACTTTC. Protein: CAWSSRAPIRTNVLTF.

CDR3 protein: CASSLSGIHEQYF. Written as DNA, the CDR3 is TGTGCCAGCAGCTTATCGGGAATCCACGAGCAGTACTTC. This chain links TRBV7-2 with TRBJ2-7; D might be TRBD2 (5 bases). The CDR3 contains 13 residues. V was cut by 2 bases and J by 5 bases, with 10 bases left in between. Germline V gene data show CDR1 as SGHTA and CDR2 as FQGNSA.

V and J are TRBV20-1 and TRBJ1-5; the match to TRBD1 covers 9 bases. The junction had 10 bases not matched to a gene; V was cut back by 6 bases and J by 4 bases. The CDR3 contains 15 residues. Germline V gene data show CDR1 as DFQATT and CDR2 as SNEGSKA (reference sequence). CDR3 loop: CSAPQGAHTNQPQHF. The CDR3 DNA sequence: TGCAGTGCGCCACAGGGGGCGCATACGAATCAGCCCCAGCATTTT.